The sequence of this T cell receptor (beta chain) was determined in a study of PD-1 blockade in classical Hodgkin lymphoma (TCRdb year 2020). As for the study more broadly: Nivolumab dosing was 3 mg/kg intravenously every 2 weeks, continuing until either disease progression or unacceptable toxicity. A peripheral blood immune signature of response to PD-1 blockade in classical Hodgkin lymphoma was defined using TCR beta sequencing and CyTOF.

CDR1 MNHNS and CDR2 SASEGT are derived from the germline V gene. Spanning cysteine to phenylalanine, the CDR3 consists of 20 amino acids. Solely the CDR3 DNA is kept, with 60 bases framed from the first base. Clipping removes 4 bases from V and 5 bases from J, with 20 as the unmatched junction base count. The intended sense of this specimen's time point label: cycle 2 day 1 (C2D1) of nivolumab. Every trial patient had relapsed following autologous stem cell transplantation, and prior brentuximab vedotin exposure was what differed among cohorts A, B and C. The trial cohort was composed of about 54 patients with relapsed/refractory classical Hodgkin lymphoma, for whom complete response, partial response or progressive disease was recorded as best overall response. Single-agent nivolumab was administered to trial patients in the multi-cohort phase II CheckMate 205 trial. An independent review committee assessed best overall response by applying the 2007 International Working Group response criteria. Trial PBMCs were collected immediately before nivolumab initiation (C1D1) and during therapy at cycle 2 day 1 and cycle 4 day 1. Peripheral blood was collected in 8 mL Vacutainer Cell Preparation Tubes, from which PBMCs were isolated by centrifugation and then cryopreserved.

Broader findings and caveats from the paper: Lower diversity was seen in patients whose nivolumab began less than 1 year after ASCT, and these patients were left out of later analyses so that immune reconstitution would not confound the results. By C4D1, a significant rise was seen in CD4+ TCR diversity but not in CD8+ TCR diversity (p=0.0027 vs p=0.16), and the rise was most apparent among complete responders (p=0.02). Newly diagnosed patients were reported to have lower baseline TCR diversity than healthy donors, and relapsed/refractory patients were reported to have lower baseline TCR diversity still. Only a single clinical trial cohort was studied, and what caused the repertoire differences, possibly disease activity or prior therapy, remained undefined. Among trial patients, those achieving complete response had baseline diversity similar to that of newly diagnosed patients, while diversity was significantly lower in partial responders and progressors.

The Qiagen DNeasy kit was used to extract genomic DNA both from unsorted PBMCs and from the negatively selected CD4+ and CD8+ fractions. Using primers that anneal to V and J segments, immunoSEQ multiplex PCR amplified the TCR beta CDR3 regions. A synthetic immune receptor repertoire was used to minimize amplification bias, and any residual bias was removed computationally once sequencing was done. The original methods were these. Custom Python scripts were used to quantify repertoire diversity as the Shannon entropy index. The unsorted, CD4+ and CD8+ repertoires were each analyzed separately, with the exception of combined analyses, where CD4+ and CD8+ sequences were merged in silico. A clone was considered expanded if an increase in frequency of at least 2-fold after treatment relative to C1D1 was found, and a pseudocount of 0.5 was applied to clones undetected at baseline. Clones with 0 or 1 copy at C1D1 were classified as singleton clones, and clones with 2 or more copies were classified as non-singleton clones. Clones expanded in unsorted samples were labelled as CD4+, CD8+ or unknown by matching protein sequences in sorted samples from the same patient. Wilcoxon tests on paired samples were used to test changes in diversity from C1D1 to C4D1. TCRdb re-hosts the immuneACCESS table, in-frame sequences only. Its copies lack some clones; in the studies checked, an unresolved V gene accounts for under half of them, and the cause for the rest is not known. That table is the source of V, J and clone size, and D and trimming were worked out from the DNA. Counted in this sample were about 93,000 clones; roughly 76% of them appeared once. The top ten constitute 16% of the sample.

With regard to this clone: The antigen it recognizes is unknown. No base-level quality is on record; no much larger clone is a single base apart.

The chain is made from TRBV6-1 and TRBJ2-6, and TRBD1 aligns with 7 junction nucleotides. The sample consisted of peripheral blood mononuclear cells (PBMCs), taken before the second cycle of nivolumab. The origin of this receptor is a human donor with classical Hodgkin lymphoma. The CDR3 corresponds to CASSAQIAGTADSWANVLTF. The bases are TGTGCCAGCAGTGCGCAAATAGCCGGGACAGCGGATTCTTGGGCCAACGTCCTGACTTTC.